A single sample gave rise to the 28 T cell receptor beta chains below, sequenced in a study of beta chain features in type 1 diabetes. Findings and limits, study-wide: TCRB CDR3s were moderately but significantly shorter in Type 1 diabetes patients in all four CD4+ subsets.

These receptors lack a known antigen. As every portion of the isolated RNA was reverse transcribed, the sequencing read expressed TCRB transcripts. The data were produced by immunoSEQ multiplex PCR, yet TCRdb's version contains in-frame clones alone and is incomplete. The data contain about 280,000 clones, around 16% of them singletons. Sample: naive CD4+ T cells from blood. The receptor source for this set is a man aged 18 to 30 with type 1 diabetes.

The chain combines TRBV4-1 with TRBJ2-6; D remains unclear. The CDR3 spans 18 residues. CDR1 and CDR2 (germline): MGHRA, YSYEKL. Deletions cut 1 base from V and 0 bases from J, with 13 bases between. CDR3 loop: CASSQGVVQASGANVLTF. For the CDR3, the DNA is TGCGCCAGCAGCCAAGGGGTAGTGCAGGCCTCTGGGGCCAACGTCCTGACTTTC.

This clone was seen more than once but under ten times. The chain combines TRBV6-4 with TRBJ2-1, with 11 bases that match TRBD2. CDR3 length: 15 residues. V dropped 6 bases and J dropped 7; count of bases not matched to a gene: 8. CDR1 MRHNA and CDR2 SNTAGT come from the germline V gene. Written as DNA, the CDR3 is TGTGCCAGCAGCAGCTTCTCTAGCGGGAGGAATGAGCAGTTCTTC. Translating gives CASSSFSSGRNEQFF.

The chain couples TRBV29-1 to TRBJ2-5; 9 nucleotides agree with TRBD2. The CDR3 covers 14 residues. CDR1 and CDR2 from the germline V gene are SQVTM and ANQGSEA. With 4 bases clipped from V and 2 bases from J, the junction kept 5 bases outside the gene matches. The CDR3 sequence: CSVASLAGQETQYF. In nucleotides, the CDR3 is TGCAGCGTTGCGTCGCTAGCGGGACAAGAGACCCAGTACTTC.

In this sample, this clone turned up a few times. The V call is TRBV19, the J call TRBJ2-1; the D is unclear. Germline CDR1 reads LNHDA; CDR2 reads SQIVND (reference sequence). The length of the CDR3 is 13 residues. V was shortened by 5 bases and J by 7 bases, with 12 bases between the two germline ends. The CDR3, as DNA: TGTGCCAGTAGTCGCGACTCCGGAAATGAGCAGTTCTTC. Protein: CASSRDSGNEQFF.

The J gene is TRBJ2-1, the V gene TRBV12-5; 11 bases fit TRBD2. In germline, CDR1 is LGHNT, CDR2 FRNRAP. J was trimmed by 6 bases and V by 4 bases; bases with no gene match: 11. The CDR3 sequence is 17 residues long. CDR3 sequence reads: CASGSPPGTSGINEQFF. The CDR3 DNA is TGTGCTAGTGGTTCACCCCCGGGGACTAGCGGTATCAATGAGCAGTTCTTC.

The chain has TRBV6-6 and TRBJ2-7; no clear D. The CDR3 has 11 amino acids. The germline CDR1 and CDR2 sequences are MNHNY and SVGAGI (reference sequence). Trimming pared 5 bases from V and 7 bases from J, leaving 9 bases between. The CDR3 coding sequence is TGTGCCAGCAGTCCGTTATCGGAGCAGTACTTC. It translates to CASSPLSEQYF.

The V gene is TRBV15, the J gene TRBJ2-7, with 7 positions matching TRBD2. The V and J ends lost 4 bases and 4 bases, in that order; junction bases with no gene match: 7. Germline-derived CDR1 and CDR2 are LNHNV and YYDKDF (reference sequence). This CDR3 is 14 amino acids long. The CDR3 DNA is TGTGCCACCAGCATAGGTAGCGGGCGATACGAGCAGTACTTC. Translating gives CATSIGSGRYEQYF.

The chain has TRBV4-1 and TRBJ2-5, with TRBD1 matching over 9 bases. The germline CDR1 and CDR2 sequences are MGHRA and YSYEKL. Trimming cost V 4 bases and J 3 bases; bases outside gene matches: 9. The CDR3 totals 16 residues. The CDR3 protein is CASSPSGRTGEETQYF. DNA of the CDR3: TGCGCCAGCAGCCCGTCCGGTAGGACAGGGGAAGAGACCCAGTACTTC.

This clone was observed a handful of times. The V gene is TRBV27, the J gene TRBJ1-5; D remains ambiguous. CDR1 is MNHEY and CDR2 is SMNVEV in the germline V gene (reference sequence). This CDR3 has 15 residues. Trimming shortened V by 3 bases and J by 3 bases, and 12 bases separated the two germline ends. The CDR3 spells CASSLIGSHNQPQHF. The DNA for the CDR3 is TGTGCCAGCAGTTTGATCGGGTCGCACAATCAGCCCCAGCATTTT.

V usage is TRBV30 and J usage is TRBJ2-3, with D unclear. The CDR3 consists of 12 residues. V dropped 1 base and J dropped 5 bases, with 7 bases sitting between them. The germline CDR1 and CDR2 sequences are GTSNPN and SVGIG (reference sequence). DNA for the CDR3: TGTGCCTGGAGTGGTTCGGTAGATACGCAGTATTTT. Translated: CAWSGSVDTQYF.

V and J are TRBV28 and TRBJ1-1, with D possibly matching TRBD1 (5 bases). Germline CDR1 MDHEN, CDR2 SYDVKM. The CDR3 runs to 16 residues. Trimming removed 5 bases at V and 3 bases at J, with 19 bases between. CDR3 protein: CASSPGTQWGDTEAFF. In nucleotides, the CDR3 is TGTGCCAGCAGTCCCGGGACCCAATGGGGGGACACTGAAGCTTTCTTT.

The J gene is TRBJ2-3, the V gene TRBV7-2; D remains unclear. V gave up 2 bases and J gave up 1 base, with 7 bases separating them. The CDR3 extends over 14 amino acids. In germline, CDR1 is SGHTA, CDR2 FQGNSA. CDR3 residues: CASSLNAGTDTQYF. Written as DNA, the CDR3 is TGTGCCAGCAGCTTAAACGCGGGCACAGATACGCAGTATTTT.

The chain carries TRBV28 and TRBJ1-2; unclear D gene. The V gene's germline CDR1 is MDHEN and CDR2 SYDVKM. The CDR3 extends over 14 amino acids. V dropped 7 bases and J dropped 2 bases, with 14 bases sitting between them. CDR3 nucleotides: TGTGCCAGCAATCCTGGGCGGGAAAACTATGGCTACACCTTC. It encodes CASNPGRENYGYTF.

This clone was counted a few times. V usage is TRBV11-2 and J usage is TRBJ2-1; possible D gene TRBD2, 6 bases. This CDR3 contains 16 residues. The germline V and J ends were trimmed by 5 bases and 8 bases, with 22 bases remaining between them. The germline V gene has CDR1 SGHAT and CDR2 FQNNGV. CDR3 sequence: CASSRSPRDSSYEQFF. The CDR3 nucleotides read TGTGCCAGCAGCCGTTCACCCCGGGACTCGTCTTATGAGCAGTTCTTC.

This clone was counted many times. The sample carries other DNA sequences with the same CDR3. The chain's CDR3 is CASSPGGTDTQYF. CDR3 sequence (DNA): TGTGCCAGCTCACCAGGAGGCACAGATACGCAGTATTTT. The chain combines TRBV18 with TRBJ2-3; no definite D call. V shed 2 bases and J shed 1 base, with 4 bases lying between them. The V gene's germline CDR1 is KGHSH and CDR2 LQKENI. The CDR3 is 13 residues long.

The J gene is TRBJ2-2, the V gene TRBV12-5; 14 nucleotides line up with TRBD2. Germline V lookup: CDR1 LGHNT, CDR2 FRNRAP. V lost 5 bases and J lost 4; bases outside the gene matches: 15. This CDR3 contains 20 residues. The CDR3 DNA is TGTGCTAGTGGTCGGCCCCTGACTAGCGGGGGGGCCGGTCCCACCGGGGAGCTGTTTTTT. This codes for CASGRPLTSGGAGPTGELFF.

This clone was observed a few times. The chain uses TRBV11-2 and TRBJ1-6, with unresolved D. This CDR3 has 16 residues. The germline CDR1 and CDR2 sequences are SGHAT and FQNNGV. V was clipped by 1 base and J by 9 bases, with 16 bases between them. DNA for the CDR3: TGTGCCAGCAGCTTAGCAGGTCGGGTGAGGGTTTCACCCCTCCACTTT. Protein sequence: CASSLAGRVRVSPLHF.

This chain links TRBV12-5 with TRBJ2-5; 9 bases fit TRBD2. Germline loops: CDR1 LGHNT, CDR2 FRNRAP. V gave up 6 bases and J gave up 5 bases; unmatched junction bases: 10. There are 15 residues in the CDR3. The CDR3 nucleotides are TGTGCTAGTGGCTCTTCAGCGGGAGGTTGGGAGACCCAGTACTTC. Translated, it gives CASGSSAGGWETQYF.

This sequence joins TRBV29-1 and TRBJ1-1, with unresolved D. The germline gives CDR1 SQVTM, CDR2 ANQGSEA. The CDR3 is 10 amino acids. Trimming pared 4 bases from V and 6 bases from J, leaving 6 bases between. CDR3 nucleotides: TGCAGCGTTGTTCGGGCTGAAGCTTTCTTT. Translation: CSVVRAEAFF.

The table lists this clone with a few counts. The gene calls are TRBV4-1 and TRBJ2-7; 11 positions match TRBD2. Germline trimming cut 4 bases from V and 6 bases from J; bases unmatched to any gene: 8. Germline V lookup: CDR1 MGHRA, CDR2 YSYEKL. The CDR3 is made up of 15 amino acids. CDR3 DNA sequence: TGCGCCAGCAGCCCCACTAGCGGGAGAGGACCCGAGCAGTACTTC. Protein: CASSPTSGRGPEQYF.

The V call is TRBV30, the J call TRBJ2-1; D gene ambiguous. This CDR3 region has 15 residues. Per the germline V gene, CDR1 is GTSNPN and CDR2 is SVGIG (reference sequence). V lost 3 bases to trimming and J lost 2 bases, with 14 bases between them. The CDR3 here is CAWRPSFFTYNEQFF. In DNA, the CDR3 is TGTGCCTGGAGGCCGAGCTTCTTTACCTACAATGAGCAGTTCTTC.

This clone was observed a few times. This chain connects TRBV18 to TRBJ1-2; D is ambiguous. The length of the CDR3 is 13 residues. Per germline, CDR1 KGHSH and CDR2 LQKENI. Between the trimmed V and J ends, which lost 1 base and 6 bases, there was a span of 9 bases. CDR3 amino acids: CASSPRTGDGYTF. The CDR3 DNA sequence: TGTGCCAGCTCACCACGTACCGGAGATGGCTACACCTTC.

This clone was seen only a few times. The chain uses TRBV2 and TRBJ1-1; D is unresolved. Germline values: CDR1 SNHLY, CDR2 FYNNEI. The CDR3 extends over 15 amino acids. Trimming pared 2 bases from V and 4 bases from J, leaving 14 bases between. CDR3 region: CASSERVGGSTEAFF. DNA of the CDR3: TGTGCCAGCAGTGAAAGGGTCGGTGGGAGCACTGAAGCTTTCTTT. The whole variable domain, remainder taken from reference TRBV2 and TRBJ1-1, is EPEVTQTPSHQVTQMGQEVILRCVPISNHLYFYWYRQILGQKVEFLVSFYNNEISEKSEIFDDQFSVERPDGSNFTLKIRSTKLEDSAMYFCASSERVGGSTEAFFGQGTRLTVV.

The CDR3 is CASSLVAGPGDTQYF. DNA for the CDR3: TGTGCCAGCAGCTTAGTGGCCGGCCCCGGGGATACGCAGTATTTT. This chain uses TRBV7-2 with TRBJ2-3; D gene unclear. Trimming pared 1 base from V and 6 bases from J, leaving 14 bases between. The CDR3 totals 15 residues. Germline V gene sequence: CDR1 SGHTA, CDR2 FQGNSA. Variable domain in full (rest from reference TRBV7-2 and TRBJ2-3): GAGVSQSPSNKVTEKGKDVELRCDPISGHTALYWYRQSLGQGLEFLIYFQGNSAPDKSGLPSDRFSAERTGGSVSTLTIQRTQQEDSAVYLCASSLVAGPGDTQYFGPGTRLTVL.

The CDR3 spells CASSSRGHTGELFF. The CDR3 DNA reads as TGTGCCAGCAGTTCCAGGGGGCACACCGGGGAGCTGTTTTTT. The genes are TRBV6-5 and TRBJ2-2; TRBD1 agrees at 8 bases. The V and J ends lost 4 bases and 3 bases, in that order; junction bases with no gene match: 1. Looked up from germline, CDR1 is MNHEY and CDR2 is SVGAGI. This CDR3 contains 14 residues.

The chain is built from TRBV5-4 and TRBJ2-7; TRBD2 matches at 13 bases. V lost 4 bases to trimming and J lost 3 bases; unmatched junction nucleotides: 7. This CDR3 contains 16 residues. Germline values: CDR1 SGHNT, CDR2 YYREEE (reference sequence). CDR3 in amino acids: CASSPGLAGYIYEQYF. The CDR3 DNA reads TGTGCCAGCAGCCCGGGACTAGCGGGATACATCTACGAGCAGTACTTC. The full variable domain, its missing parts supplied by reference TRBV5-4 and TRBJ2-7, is ETGVTQSPTHLIKTRGQQVTLRCSSQSGHNTVSWYQQALGQGPQFIFQYYREEENGRGNFPPRFSGLQFPNYSSELNVNALELDDSALYLCASSPGLAGYIYEQYFGPGTRLTVT.

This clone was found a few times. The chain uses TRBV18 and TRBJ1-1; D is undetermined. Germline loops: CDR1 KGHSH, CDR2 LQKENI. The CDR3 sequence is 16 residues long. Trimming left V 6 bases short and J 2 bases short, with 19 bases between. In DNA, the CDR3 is TGTGCCAGCTCCCACCAGTTGGACTCGAGAAACACTGAAGCTTTCTTT. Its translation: CASSHQLDSRNTEAFF.

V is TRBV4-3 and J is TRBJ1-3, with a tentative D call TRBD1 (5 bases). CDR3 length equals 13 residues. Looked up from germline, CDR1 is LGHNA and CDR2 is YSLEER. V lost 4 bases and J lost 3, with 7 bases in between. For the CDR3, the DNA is TGCGCCAGCAGCCGGGGGGGTGGAAACACCATATATTTT. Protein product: CASSRGGGNTIYF.